This is a list of T cell receptor beta chains from one sample in a study of blood T cell repertoires in COVID-19. The protocol was immunoSEQ multiplex PCR, while the TCRdb copy is restricted to in-frame clones and leaves out a portion. The sample has about 250,000 clones, 85% to 90% seen once; the top ten hold over 1.1%. Sequencing used peripheral blood. The receptors were gathered from a man of 80 years or more with acute or convalescent COVID-19. The CDR3 runs from the conserved cysteine through the conserved F or W. The D gene is left open where the match is weak. Not every row has a clone size; where given, it reads once, few, many or a size class.

V: TRBV5-1
D: TRBD2
size: -
J: TRBJ2-7
CDR3: CASSSLTSANYEQYF
DNA: TGCGCCAGCAGCTCCCTAACTAGCGCCAACTACGAGCAGTACTTC

V: TRBV18
D: TRBD2
size: -
J: TRBJ2-7
CDR3: CASSTGLADYEQYF
DNA: TGTGCCAGCTCAACGGGACTAGCGGACTACGAGCAGTACTTC

V: TRBV19
D: -
size: -
J: TRBJ1-1
CDR3: CASSIFSGSEAFF
DNA: TGTGCCAGTAGTATCTTTTCGGGGTCTGAAGCTTTCTTT

V: TRBV15
D: -
size: -
J: TRBJ1-1
CDR3: CATSRGRGRWDTEAFF
DNA: TGTGCCACCAGCAGAGGGCGGGGGAGATGGGACACTGAAGCTTTCTTT

V: TRBV16
D: -
size: -
J: TRBJ1-1
CDR3: CASSQSTGLTEAFF
DNA: TGTGCCAGCAGCCAATCCACAGGGCTTACTGAAGCTTTCTTT

V: TRBV2
D: -
size: -
J: TRBJ1-5
CDR3: CASTRGTQPQHF
DNA: TGTGCCAGCACCCGAGGCACTCAGCCCCAGCATTTT

V: TRBV7-2
D: -
size: -
J: TRBJ1-3
CDR3: CASSLYNPNSGNTIYF
DNA: TGTGCCAGCAGCTTATACAACCCAAACTCTGGAAACACCATATATTTT

V: TRBV18
D: -
size: few
J: TRBJ2-7
CDR3: CASSPRVGGSYEQYF
DNA: TGTGCCAGCTCACCACGTGTTGGAGGATCCTACGAGCAGTACTTC

V: TRBV19
D: TRBD1
size: -
J: TRBJ1-5
CDR3: CASSIVQGANQPQHF
DNA: TGTGCCAGTAGTATAGTCCAGGGGGCTAATCAGCCCCAGCATTTT

V: TRBV7-9
D: -
size: -
J: TRBJ1-3
CDR3: CASSAYYSGSGNTIYF
DNA: TGTGCCAGCAGCGCGTATTACTCAGGCTCTGGAAACACCATATATTTT

V: TRBV6-5
D: -
size: -
J: TRBJ2-7
CDR3: CASTLSGTATYEQYF
DNA: TGTGCCAGCACCTTATCCGGTACAGCAACCTACGAGCAGTACTTC

V: TRBV1
D: -
size: -
J: TRBJ2-1
CDR3: CTSSQDPGGGRAPCSYNEQFF
DNA: TGCACCAGCAGCCAAGACCCAGGGGGCGGGAGGGCCCCCTGCTCCTACAATGAGCAGTTCTTC

V: TRBV7-2
D: TRBD1
size: -
J: TRBJ1-6
CDR3: CASSFRQGEASPLHF
DNA: TGTGCCAGCAGCTTCAGACAGGGGGAGGCTTCACCCCTCCACTTT

V: TRBV5-1
D: -
size: few
J: TRBJ2-7
CDR3: CASSYGGSYEQYF
DNA: TGCGCCAGCAGCTACGGGGGCTCCTACGAGCAGTACTTC

V: TRBV5-1
D: TRBD1
size: few
J: TRBJ2-7
CDR3: CASSFLQGAWNEQYF
DNA: TGCGCCAGCAGCTTCCTCCAGGGGGCTTGGAACGAGCAGTACTTC

V: TRBV5-1
D: -
size: -
J: TRBJ2-1
CDR3: CASSLGASEQFF
DNA: TGCGCCAGCAGCTTGGGGGCGAGTGAGCAGTTCTTC

V: TRBV7-7
D: -
size: -
J: TRBJ2-1
CDR3: CASSPRRADNEQFF
DNA: TGTGCTAGCAGCCCTCGGAGGGCGGACAATGAGCAGTTCTTC

V: TRBV6-2/TRBV6-3
D: TRBD1
size: -
J: TRBJ2-1
CDR3: CASSFTGGSYNEQFF
DNA: TGTGCCAGCAGCTTCACAGGGGGGTCCTACAATGAGCAGTTCTTC

V: TRBV5-1
D: -
size: once
J: TRBJ1-1
CDR3: CASSLDMGRGEAFF
DNA: TGCGCCAGCAGCTTGGATATGGGGCGGGGTGAAGCTTTCTTT

V: TRBV6-5
D: -
size: -
J: TRBJ1-1
CDR3: CASPQEGRANTEAFF
DNA: TGTGCCAGCCCTCAGGAGGGTAGGGCGAACACTGAAGCTTTCTTT

V: TRBV19
D: -
size: -
J: TRBJ2-7
CDR3: CASSRDQAFYEQYF
DNA: TGTGCCAGTAGTAGAGACCAGGCCTTTTACGAGCAGTACTTC

V: TRBV7-2
D: -
size: -
J: TRBJ2-7
CDR3: CASSWDFSSYEQYF
DNA: TGTGCCAGCAGCTGGGACTTCAGCTCCTACGAGCAGTACTTC

V: TRBV3-1/TRBV3-2
D: TRBD1
size: -
J: TRBJ2-1
CDR3: CASSQGQGPDEQFF
DNA: TGTGCCAGCAGCCAAGGACAGGGACCCGATGAGCAGTTCTTC

V: TRBV7-9
D: TRBD1
size: -
J: TRBJ1-1
CDR3: CASSGGQGIQNTEAFF
DNA: TGTGCCAGCAGCGGGGGACAGGGCATTCAAAACACTGAAGCTTTCTTT

V: TRBV5-1
D: -
size: -
J: TRBJ2-5
CDR3: CASSLDTQPRAPQYF
DNA: TGCGCCAGCAGCTTGGACACCCAACCTAGAGCGCCGCAGTACTTC

V: TRBV5-1
D: TRBD1
size: few
J: TRBJ1-4
CDR3: CASSLRRQGATEKLFF
DNA: TGCGCCAGCAGCTTGAGGCGGCAGGGGGCGACAGAAAAACTGTTTTTT

V: TRBV5-1
D: -
size: -
J: TRBJ2-2
CDR3: CASSFGDTATGELFF
DNA: TGCGCCAGCAGCTTCGGGGACACAGCCACCGGGGAGCTGTTTTTT

V: TRBV19
D: -
size: few
J: TRBJ1-3
CDR3: CASSAGHRSGNTIYF
DNA: TGTGCCAGTAGCGCCGGACATCGCTCTGGAAACACCATATATTTT

V: TRBV18
D: -
size: -
J: TRBJ1-4
CDR3: CASSRDINEKLFF
DNA: TGTGCCAGCTCCCGGGACATTAATGAAAAACTGTTTTTT

V: TRBV18
D: -
size: -
J: TRBJ1-3
CDR3: CASSLLDSNSGNTIYF
DNA: TGTGCCAGCTCACTTCTAGACAGTAACTCTGGAAACACCATATATTTT

V: TRBV28
D: TRBD1
size: -
J: TRBJ1-1
CDR3: CASSSAGTGGTEAFF
DNA: TGTGCCAGCAGTTCAGCCGGGACAGGGGGCACTGAAGCTTTCTTT

V: TRBV6-1
D: TRBD2
size: -
J: TRBJ2-5
CDR3: CASSETGGRETQYF
DNA: TGTGCCAGCAGTGAAACGGGCGGGAGAGAGACCCAGTACTTC

V: TRBV5-8
D: TRBD1
size: -
J: TRBJ2-1
CDR3: CASSTGQGIYNEQFF
DNA: TGTGCCAGCAGCACCGGACAGGGGATCTACAATGAGCAGTTCTTC

V: TRBV11-1
D: -
size: -
J: TRBJ1-1
CDR3: CASSLSRGVNTEAFF
DNA: TGTGCCAGCAGCTTATCCCGGGGGGTGAACACTGAAGCTTTCTTT

V: TRBV4-1
D: -
size: -
J: TRBJ1-6
CDR3: CASSQERQLTSPLHF
DNA: TGCGCCAGCAGCCAAGAGAGGCAGTTGACTTCACCCCTCCACTTT

V: TRBV7-2
D: -
size: -
J: TRBJ2-3
CDR3: CASTEGGGTDTQYF
DNA: TGTGCCAGCACCGAGGGGGGGGGAACAGATACGCAGTATTTT

V: TRBV28
D: -
size: -
J: TRBJ1-2
CDR3: CASSPGNPERGYTF
DNA: TGTGCCAGCAGTCCCGGGAACCCTGAGAGGGGCTACACCTTC

V: TRBV24-1
D: TRBD2
size: many
J: TRBJ2-7
CDR3: CATSAAGGSEQYF
DNA: TGTGCCACCAGTGCGGCGGGAGGGAGTGAGCAGTACTTC

V: TRBV6-6
D: TRBD2
size: -
J: TRBJ2-5
CDR3: CASSYSSSGSRETQYF
DNA: TGTGCCAGCAGTTACTCTTCTAGCGGGAGCCGGGAGACCCAGTACTTC

V: TRBV28
D: TRBD2
size: -
J: TRBJ2-3
CDR3: CASRTSADTQYF
DNA: TGTGCCAGTAGGACTAGCGCAGATACGCAGTATTTT

V: TRBV6-6
D: -
size: -
J: TRBJ2-1
CDR3: CASREEQGPPNEQFF
DNA: TGTGCCAGCAGGGAGGAACAGGGCCCGCCCAATGAGCAGTTCTTC

V: TRBV29-1
D: TRBD1
size: -
J: TRBJ1-1
CDR3: CSVEEGQGVAEAFF
DNA: TGCAGCGTGGAGGAGGGACAGGGGGTCGCTGAAGCTTTCTTT

V: TRBV5-5
D: TRBD1
size: -
J: TRBJ1-2
CDR3: CASSFIIFDRDGYTF
DNA: TGTGCCAGCAGCTTCATCATATTTGACAGGGATGGCTACACCTTC

V: TRBV19
D: TRBD2
size: -
J: TRBJ2-1
CDR3: CASRGSSTPGNEQFF
DNA: TGTGCCAGCCGCGGGAGCTCCACGCCTGGGAATGAGCAGTTCTTC

V: TRBV6-2/TRBV6-3
D: TRBD1
size: -
J: TRBJ2-2
CDR3: CASSYELDRVWPTGELFF
DNA: TGTGCCAGCAGTTATGAACTCGACAGGGTATGGCCCACCGGGGAGCTGTTTTTT

V: TRBV21-1
D: -
size: once
J: TRBJ1-5
CDR3: CASSKVQPGSNQPQHF
DNA: TGTGCCAGCAGCAAAGTCCAGCCGGGTAGCAATCAGCCCCAGCATTTT

V: TRBV2
D: -
size: -
J: TRBJ2-2
CDR3: CASRATGQSTGELFF
DNA: TGTGCCAGCAGGGCCACAGGGCAGTCTACCGGGGAGCTGTTTTTT

V: TRBV3-1/TRBV3-2
D: TRBD1
size: -
J: TRBJ1-6
CDR3: CASSQGDRNNSPLHF
DNA: TGTGCCAGCAGCCAAGGGGACAGAAATAATTCACCCCTCCACTTT